Shown below are 26 T cell receptor beta chains from a single sample sequenced in a study of CD8+ T cells in alopecia areata. Reverse transcription of extracted RNA yielded cDNA, which provided the sequencing template. TCRdb's copy holds only in-frame clones and misses some; the assay was immunoSEQ multiplex PCR. Seen here are around 150,000 clones, 50% to 65% observed once, and the top ten hold less than 5%. Sequencing was carried out using CD4+ T cells sorted from blood. These receptors all stem from a human donor in good health.

The J gene is TRBJ2-7, the V gene TRBV9, with no clear D. The CDR3 extends over 14 amino acids. From germline, CDR1 is SGDLS and CDR2 YYNGEE. V gave up 2 bases and J gave up 4 bases, with 13 bases separating them. The CDR3 DNA reads as TGTGCCAGCAGCGTGACCTACGACGATTACGAGCAGTACTTC. Translated, it gives CASSVTYDDYEQYF.

The CDR3 nucleotides are TGTGCCAGCAGCTCCCGACCGGGAGGGGGGAACACCGGGGAGCTGTTTTTT. Protein sequence: CASSSRPGGGNTGELFF. The chain has TRBV5-6 and TRBJ2-2, with 8 nucleotides matching TRBD2. This CDR3 is 17 amino acids long. J was trimmed by 1 base and V by 3 bases; bases with no gene match: 8. Germline V CDR1 and CDR2: SGHDT, YYEEEE.

This clone was seen only a few times. This chain connects TRBV28 to TRBJ2-7; weak D call: TRBD2 (6 bases). Trimming pared 7 bases from V and 6 bases from J, leaving 22 bases between. Looked up from germline, CDR1 is MDHEN and CDR2 is SYDVKM. The CDR3 runs to 15 residues. The CDR3 here is CASTAPGGSDTEQYF. For the CDR3, the DNA is TGTGCCAGCACCGCCCCTGGAGGGAGCGACACCGAGCAGTACTTC.

This clone was observed a handful of times. The chain's CDR3 is CSGGPGQGFGEQFF. CDR3 coding DNA: TGCAGCGGAGGCCCGGGACAGGGCTTCGGTGAGCAGTTCTTC. This chain uses TRBV29-1 with TRBJ2-1; 9 bases map to TRBD1. Germline V CDR1 and CDR2: SQVTM, ANQGSEA. This CDR3 has 14 residues. Trimming took 7 bases from V and 9 from J; bases not matched to a gene: 13.

This clone was detected a few times. The chain has TRBV7-8 and TRBJ2-7; D is ambiguous. CDR1 is SGHVS and CDR2 is FQNEAQ in the germline V gene. V was trimmed by 2 bases and J by 0 bases, leaving 14 bases between them. This CDR3 has 16 amino acids. CDR3 protein: CASSLISQLSSYEQYF. For the CDR3, the DNA is TGTGCCAGCAGCTTAATCAGCCAACTAAGCTCCTACGAGCAGTACTTC.

V and J are TRBV2 and TRBJ1-5, with D tentatively TRBD1 (5 bases). The V gene's germline CDR1 is SNHLY and CDR2 FYNNEI. V was cut by 4 bases and J by 4 bases, with 8 bases left in between. This CDR3 is built from 13 residues. DNA for the CDR3: TGTGCCAGCAGTGCGGGGACTAATCAGCCCCAGCATTTT. Translated: CASSAGTNQPQHF.

The CDR3 sequence is CASSPEGGTTKLFF. For the CDR3, the DNA is TGCGCCAGCAGCCCCGAGGGGGGCACGACAAAACTGTTTTTT. The gene calls are TRBV5-1 and TRBJ1-4; D is perhaps TRBD1 (6 bases). The CDR3 runs 14 residues. V shed 4 bases and J shed 10 bases, with 17 bases lying between them. Germline lookup yields CDR1 SGHRS and CDR2 YFSETQ.

The chain's CDR3 is CASSDDSVLPQHF. The CDR3 DNA reads TGTGCCAGCAGCGACGACAGTGTTTTGCCCCAGCATTTT. The V call is TRBV2, the J call TRBJ1-5, with D perhaps matching TRBD1 (5 bases). This CDR3 region has 13 residues. V was trimmed by 6 bases and J by 9 bases, leaving 15 bases between them. The germline V gene has CDR1 SNHLY and CDR2 FYNNEI. Variable domain in full (rest from reference TRBV2 and TRBJ1-5): EPEVTQTPSHQVTQMGQEVILRCVPISNHLYFYWYRQILGQKVEFLVSFYNNEISEKSEIFDDQFSVERPDGSNFTLKIRSTKLEDSAMYFCASSDDSVLPQHFGDGTRLSIL.

This clone was counted a single time. This chain uses TRBV30 with TRBJ2-1; 12 positions match TRBD2. CDR1 and CDR2 (germline): GTSNPN, SVGIG (reference sequence). J was trimmed by 3 bases and V by 3 bases; bases with no gene match: 12. The CDR3 has 18 amino acids. The CDR3 DNA is TGTGCCTGGAGGTCGGTTGGAACTAGCGGGAGGTACTACAATGAGCAGTTCTTC. Amino acids: CAWRSVGTSGRYYNEQFF.

This clone was picked up a small number of times. V is TRBV4-1 and J is TRBJ2-1; TRBD2 matches 8 bases. J gave up 4 bases and V 3 bases, and 5 bases lay outside the gene matches. This CDR3 is 15 amino acids long. Germline lookup yields CDR1 MGHRA and CDR2 YSYEKL. As DNA, the CDR3 is TGCGCCAGCAGCCATCCGGGAGGGGCTTACAATGAGCAGTTCTTC. It is translated as CASSHPGGAYNEQFF.

The chain links TRBV5-1 to TRBJ2-1; no clear D gene. The V gene's germline CDR1 is SGHRS and CDR2 YFSETQ. Deletions cut 5 bases from V and 4 bases from J, with 13 bases between. This CDR3 has 14 residues. The DNA of the CDR3 is TGCGCCAGCAGGTCCGAATCAACTTACAATGAGCAGTTCTTC. Amino acid sequence: CASRSESTYNEQFF. The whole variable domain, remainder taken from reference TRBV5-1 and TRBJ2-1, is KAGVTQTPRYLIKTRGQQVTLSCSPISGHRSVSWYQQTPGQGLQFLFEYFSETQRNKGNFPGRFSGRQFSNSRSEMNVSTLELGDSALYLCASRSESTYNEQFFGPGTRLTVL.

The V and J genes are TRBV9 and TRBJ2-1; 13 bases are shared with TRBD2. In germline, CDR1 is SGDLS, CDR2 YYNGEE. CDR3 length: 17 residues. The V segment lost 0 bases and the J segment 6 bases; nucleotides outside the gene matches: 6. For the CDR3, the DNA is TGTGCCAGCAGCGTAGACACTAGCGGGAGGGTCCTCAATGAGCAGTTCTTC. Its protein product is CASSVDTSGRVLNEQFF. Full variable domain (remainder filled in from reference TRBV9 and TRBJ2-1): DSGVTQTPKHLITATGQRVTLRCSPRSGDLSVYWYQQSLDQGLQFLIQYYNGEERAKGNILERFSAQQFPDLHSELNLSSLELGDSALYFCASSVDTSGRVLNEQFFGPGTRLTVL.

This chain joins TRBV19 and TRBJ1-2; TRBD1 is a possible D gene (5 bases). Germline values: CDR1 LNHDA, CDR2 SQIVND (reference sequence). The CDR3 is 14 amino acids. Trimming cost V 6 bases and J 7 bases, with 18 bases left between them. The CDR3, as DNA: TGTGCCAGTAGGGAGCGGTACGGGGCGGTTGGCTACACCTTC. Translated, it gives CASRERYGAVGYTF.

The chain combines TRBV7-2 with TRBJ1-2; possibly TRBD1 for D (6 bases). This CDR3 has 14 amino acids. Between the trimmed V and J ends, which lost 5 bases and 2 bases, there was a span of 12 bases. Germline V gene sequence: CDR1 SGHTA, CDR2 FQGNSA. For the CDR3, the DNA is TGTGCCAGCAGCCCCTTTACAGGGAACTATGGCTACACCTTC. This encodes CASSPFTGNYGYTF. The full variable domain, in which reference TRBV7-2 and TRBJ1-2 provide the parts outside the CDR3, is GAGVSQSPSNKVTEKGKDVELRCDPISGHTALYWYRQSLGQGLEFLIYFQGNSAPDKSGLPSDRFSAERTGGSVSTLTIQRTQQEDSAVYLCASSPFTGNYGYTFGSGTRLTVV.

The chain joins TRBV13 to TRBJ1-2; 8 bases fit TRBD1. The CDR3 spans 14 residues. Losses at the gene ends were 3 bases for V and 7 bases for J; bases not matched to a gene: 7. CDR1 is PRHDT, CDR2 FYEKMQ, per germline (reference sequence). The CDR3 DNA is TGTGCCAGCAGCTTCGGACAGGGCGGTTCTGGCTACACCTTC. This codes for CASSFGQGGSGYTF.

V is TRBV29-1 and J is TRBJ1-2, with D tentatively TRBD1 (6 bases). This CDR3 is 12 amino acids long. CDR1 SQVTM and CDR2 ANQGSEA come from the germline V gene. V was pared by 6 bases and J by 5 bases, with 13 bases between. As DNA, the CDR3 is TGCAGCGTCCCCGGGACACCTTATGGCTACACCTTC. This sequence encodes CSVPGTPYGYTF.

The gene calls are TRBV2 and TRBJ2-3, with TRBD1 identical over 8 bases. The CDR3 has 15 residues. From germline, CDR1 is SNHLY and CDR2 FYNNEI. With 6 bases clipped from V and 4 bases from J, the junction kept 9 bases outside the gene matches. The CDR3: CASRTGQGGSDTQYF. CDR3 DNA sequence: TGTGCCAGCAGGACCGGACAGGGCGGTTCAGATACGCAGTATTTT.

On this clone: Other DNA sequences in this specimen translate into the identical CDR3. The chain recombines TRBV7-9 with TRBJ2-3; D remains unclear. The CDR3 contains 11 residues. The V gene's germline CDR1 is SEHNR and CDR2 FQNEAQ (reference sequence). V was trimmed by 2 bases and J by 3 bases, leaving 0 bases between them. The CDR3 DNA is TGTGCCAGCAGCTTAACAGATACGCAGTATTTT. Protein sequence: CASSLTDTQYF.

This clone was seen a few times. The gene calls are TRBV6-1 and TRBJ1-3; TRBD1 is a possible D gene (5 bases). The CDR3 loop spans 15 amino acids. V gave up 7 bases and J gave up 10 bases, with 23 bases separating them. Germline CDR1 and CDR2: MNHNS and SASEGT. CDR3 bases: TGTGCCAGCACTACGGAACCGACAGCTGGCGGAACCATATATTTT. It is translated as CASTTEPTAGGTIYF.

The chain has TRBV29-1 and TRBJ2-7, with 11 bases identical to TRBD2. The J segment lost 0 bases and the V segment lost 6 bases, leaving 7 bases of the junction unmatched. Per germline, CDR1 SQVTM and CDR2 ANQGSEA. There are 15 residues in the CDR3. CDR3 protein: CSVSGLAGGSYEQYF. Here the CDR3 DNA reads TGCAGCGTAAGCGGTCTAGCGGGAGGCTCCTACGAGCAGTACTTC.

The chain combines TRBV28 with TRBJ2-7; D is unclear. Trimming removed 6 bases from V and 3 bases from J, with 6 bases in between. The V gene's germline CDR1 is MDHEN and CDR2 SYDVKM. This CDR3 has 11 amino acids. The CDR3 DNA follows: TGTGCCAGCAGCTTTCTCTACGAGCAGTACTTC. Translation gives CASSFLYEQYF.

By frequency in the sample, this clone is medium-sized (0.01 to 0.1%). V is TRBV2 and J is TRBJ2-3, with unresolved D. V gave up 3 bases and J gave up 12 bases, with 16 bases separating them. Germline lookup yields CDR1 SNHLY and CDR2 FYNNEI. The CDR3 has 13 amino acids. CDR3 protein: CASSEDLNQRQYF. The CDR3 DNA reads as TGTGCCAGCAGTGAGGACCTAAACCAACGCCAGTATTTT.

This clone was seen only once. The V gene is TRBV11-3, the J gene TRBJ2-2; 7 bases agree with TRBD1. The CDR3 totals 15 residues. Germline CDR1 SGHNT, CDR2 YENEEA. Trimming removed 5 bases from V and 5 bases from J; junction bases left unmatched: 8. The CDR3 spells CASSPPTGPTGELFF. CDR3 DNA sequence: TGTGCCAGCAGCCCTCCGACAGGGCCAACCGGGGAGCTGTTTTTT.

The chain has TRBV4-1 and TRBJ2-1; no clear D gene. The CDR3 totals 14 residues. CDR1 is MGHRA and CDR2 is YSYEKL in the germline V gene. V lost 0 bases to trimming and J lost 3 bases, with 6 bases between them. CDR3 in DNA: TGCGCCAGCAGCCAAGACTGGGACTACAATGAGCAGTTCTTC. Residues: CASSQDWDYNEQFF.

CDR3 sequence: CASSEWPGVNTGELFF. The CDR3, as DNA: TGTGCCAGCAGTGAATGGCCCGGGGTGAACACCGGGGAGCTGTTTTTT. J is TRBJ2-2 and V is TRBV2; D may be TRBD2 (5 bases). CDR3 length equals 16 residues. V dropped 2 bases and J dropped 1 base, with 11 bases sitting between them. Germline V gene data show CDR1 as SNHLY and CDR2 as FYNNEI.

The chain recombines TRBV7-9 with TRBJ2-1; unclear D gene. CDR1 SEHNR and CDR2 FQNEAQ come from the germline V gene (reference sequence). The CDR3 length is 12 residues. Trimming stripped 4 bases from V and 9 bases from J, with 10 bases between. CDR3 residues: CASSSINGEQFF. CDR3 DNA: TGTGCCAGCAGCTCGATTAACGGTGAGCAGTTCTTC. The entire variable domain, with the rest obtained from reference TRBV7-9 and TRBJ2-1, is as follows: DTGVSQNPRHKITKRGQNVTFRCDPISEHNRLYWYRQTLGQGPEFLTYFQNEAQLEKSRLLSDRFSAERPKGSFSTLEIQRTEQGDSAMYLCASSSINGEQFFGPGTRLTVL.